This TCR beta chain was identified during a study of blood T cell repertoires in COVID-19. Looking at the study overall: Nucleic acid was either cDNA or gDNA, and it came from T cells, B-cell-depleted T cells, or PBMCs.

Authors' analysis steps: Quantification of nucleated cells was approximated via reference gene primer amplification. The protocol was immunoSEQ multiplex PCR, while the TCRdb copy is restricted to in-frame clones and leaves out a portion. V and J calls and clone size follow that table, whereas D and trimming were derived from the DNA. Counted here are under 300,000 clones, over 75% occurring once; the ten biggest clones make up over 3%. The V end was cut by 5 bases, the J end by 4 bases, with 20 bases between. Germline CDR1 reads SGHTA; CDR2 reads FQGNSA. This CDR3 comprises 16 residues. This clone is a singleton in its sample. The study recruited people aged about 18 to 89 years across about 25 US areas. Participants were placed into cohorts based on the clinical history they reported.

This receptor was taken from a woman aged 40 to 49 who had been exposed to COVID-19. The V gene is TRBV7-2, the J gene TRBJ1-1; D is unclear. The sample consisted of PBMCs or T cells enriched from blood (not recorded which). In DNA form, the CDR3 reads TGTGCCAGCAGCCCCAGAGTGGTTACAGCGGGCACTGAAGCTTTCTTT. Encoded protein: CASSPRVVTAGTEAFF.